Given below is one T cell receptor (beta chain) in context. The sample originates from a study of OX40 agonist ivuxolimab in advanced cancers. This table comes from immunoSEQ multiplex PCR, and its TCRdb copy is limited to in-frame clones, with some not included. The sample has about 69,000 clones; around 90% are singletons. Samples of blood were obtained at baseline, on cycle 4 day 1, and on cycle 7 day 1. Trimming pared 6 bases from V and 4 bases from J, leaving 7 bases between. CDR3 length equals 11 residues. Germline V gene data show CDR1 as MNHNS and CDR2 as SASEGT. The chain is built from TRBV6-1 and TRBJ2-7; D not resolved. This TCR was recovered from an adult with an advanced solid tumor such as melanoma, head and neck, liver or kidney cancer. The input for sequencing was CD4+ or CD8+ T cells sorted from blood, taken in a trial of the OX40 agonist ivuxolimab. CDR3 nucleotide sequence: TGTGCCAGCAGCCGTCGATACGAGCAGTACTTC. Protein sequence: CASSRRYEQYF.